Described below is a single T cell receptor (beta chain) sequence and its context. The sample belongs to a study of blood T cell repertoires in COVID-19. Study-level background: The samples span acute and convalescent COVID-19 from the United States, Italy and Spain.

Source study methods: For nucleated cells, counts were estimated from reference gene primer amplification. TCRdb keeps only in-frame clones here, not all; method: immunoSEQ multiplex PCR. That table gives V, J and clone size, and the DNA gave D and trimming. The sample holds under 250,000 clones, around 82% seen once. V was clipped by 0 bases and J by 4 bases; unmatched bases: 3. The CDR3 is made up of 15 amino acids. CDR1 and CDR2 from the germline V gene are MNHNS and SASEGT. The receptor was isolated from a man aged 50 to 59 with active or convalescent COVID-19. The chain links TRBV6-1 to TRBJ1-2; 9 bases align to TRBD1. Sequenced: peripheral blood. This CDR3 reads CASSEAETGGYGYTF. As DNA, the CDR3 is TGTGCCAGCAGTGAAGCTGAGACAGGGGGCTATGGCTACACCTTC.